What follows are 27 T cell receptor beta chains derived from one specimen sequenced in a study of shared T cell receptors in the human thymus. TCRdb's copy holds only in-frame clones and misses some; the assay was immunoSEQ multiplex PCR. The table records about 380,000 clones, 95% of them present only once. Sequenced material: thymocytes. The receptors derive from a human donor.

This chain links TRBV30 with TRBJ2-1; maybe TRBD1 (5 bases). The germline V gene encodes CDR1 GTSNPN and CDR2 SVGIG (reference sequence). The germline V and J ends were trimmed by 0 bases and 7 bases, with 10 bases remaining between them. The CDR3 loop spans 13 amino acids. CDR3: CAWSVQGWNEQFF. The CDR3 DNA sequence: TGTGCCTGGAGTGTCCAGGGTTGGAATGAGCAGTTCTTC.

The CDR3 is CASSLDWSGVNYGYTF. CDR3 DNA sequence: TGTGCCAGCAGCTTGGATTGGTCAGGAGTTAACTATGGCTACACCTTC. V gene TRBV5-8 combines with J gene TRBJ1-2; unclear D gene. The V and J ends lost 0 bases and 1 base respectively, with 13 bases between them. Per the germline V gene, CDR1 is SGHTS and CDR2 is YDEGEE. The CDR3 loop spans 16 amino acids.

This CDR3 reads CAWSVRGIDPGTGSNQPQHF. The CDR3, as DNA: TGTGCCTGGAGTGTACGGGGGATTGATCCCGGGACAGGGAGCAATCAGCCCCAGCATTTT. This chain uses TRBV30 with TRBJ1-5, with TRBD1 matching over 9 bases. V lost 0 bases, J lost 1 base, and 16 bases stayed unmatched. CDR1 is GTSNPN, CDR2 SVGIG, per germline (reference sequence). The CDR3 loop spans 20 amino acids.

The chain joins TRBV15 to TRBJ2-6, with D possibly TRBD2 on 7 matching bases. Germline loops: CDR1 LNHNV, CDR2 YYDKDF (reference sequence). There are 17 residues in the CDR3. V was cut by 0 bases and J by 4 bases, with 13 bases left in between. The CDR3: CATSRDNGGAGANVLTF. The CDR3 nucleotides read TGTGCCACCAGCAGAGATAATGGGGGGGCCGGGGCCAACGTCCTGACTTTC.

This chain connects TRBV27 to TRBJ2-3, with D possibly TRBD1 on 6 matching bases. V was trimmed by 8 bases and J by 6 bases, leaving 12 bases between them. This CDR3 is 12 amino acids long. CDR1 is MNHEY, CDR2 SMNVEV, per germline (reference sequence). The CDR3 DNA reads as TGTGCCAGCGGATCAAGGGGGGATACGCAGTATTTT. It translates to CASGSRGDTQYF.

The rearrangement joins TRBV19 to TRBJ2-3; 7 positions agree with TRBD1. CDR1 is LNHDA and CDR2 is SQIVND in the germline V gene (reference sequence). J was trimmed by 1 base and V by 0 bases; bases with no gene match: 4. The CDR3 totals 16 residues. This CDR3 is CASSIDPGGGTDTQYF. The CDR3 DNA sequence: TGTGCCAGTAGTATAGACCCAGGGGGAGGCACAGATACGCAGTATTTT.

This clone occurred once. This sequence joins TRBV5-4 and TRBJ2-4, with no clear D. CDR3 length: 16 residues. Deletions cut 2 bases from V and 0 bases from J, with 12 bases between. Germline CDR1 is SGHNT and CDR2 is YYREEE (reference sequence). The CDR3 spells CASSFGYSLAKNIQYF. Written as DNA, the CDR3 is TGTGCCAGCAGCTTTGGGTATTCTTTAGCCAAAAACATTCAGTACTTC. Together with reference TRBV5-4 and TRBJ2-4, the CDR3 gives the full variable domain: ETGVTQSPTHLIKTRGQQVTLRCSSQSGHNTVSWYQQALGQGPQFIFQYYREEENGRGNFPPRFSGLQFPNYSSELNVNALELDDSALYLCASSFGYSLAKNIQYFGAGTRLSVL.

V and J are TRBV10-3 and TRBJ2-7; D perhaps matches TRBD2 (5 bases). The length of the CDR3 is 13 residues. The ends were cut back, 2 bases at V and 1 base at J, with 6 bases in the middle. Germline-derived CDR1 and CDR2 are ENHRY and SYGVKD. CDR3 DNA sequence: TGTGCCATCAGTGAGGAGCGGTCCTACGAGCAGTACTTC. Its translation is CAISEERSYEQYF.

The rearrangement uses TRBV5-6 and TRBJ1-1, with D possibly matching TRBD1 (5 bases). Germline V CDR1 and CDR2: SGHDT, YYEEEE. This CDR3 has 19 residues. V lost 0 bases, J lost 0 bases, and 21 bases lay in between. The CDR3 loop is CASSLDSGRWGGMNTEAFF. Here the CDR3 DNA reads TGTGCCAGCAGCTTGGACTCGGGTCGATGGGGCGGAATGAACACTGAAGCTTTCTTT.

The rearrangement uses TRBV5-4 and TRBJ2-1; no definite D call. The germline gives CDR1 SGHNT, CDR2 YYREEE (reference sequence). Trimming cost V 4 bases and J 8 bases, with 13 bases left between them. The CDR3 has 13 residues. In DNA form, the CDR3 reads TGTGCCAGCAGCCAACCTACTCGGGATGAGCAGTTCTTC. Its translation: CASSQPTRDEQFF.

This chain connects TRBV7-9 to TRBJ2-2; the D gene could be TRBD1 or TRBD2 (5 bases each). V dropped 0 bases and J dropped 4 bases, with 9 bases sitting between them. The CDR3 length is 15 residues. CDR1 and CDR2 (germline): SEHNR, FQNEAQ (reference sequence). In nucleotides, the CDR3 is TGTGCCAGCAGCTTAGCGGGGGACGGCACCGGGGAGCTGTTTTTT. Encoded protein: CASSLAGDGTGELFF. Drawing the rest from reference TRBV7-9 and TRBJ2-2, the complete variable domain is DTGVSQNPRHKITKRGQNVTFRCDPISEHNRLYWYRQTLGQGPEFLTYFQNEAQLEKSRLLSDRFSAERPKGSFSTLEIQRTEQGDSAMYLCASSLAGDGTGELFFGEGSRLTVL.

This sequence joins TRBV7-9 and TRBJ2-2; 11 positions match TRBD2. With V trimmed by 4 bases and J by 4 bases, 5 bases remained unmatched. The germline V gene encodes CDR1 SEHNR and CDR2 FQNEAQ (reference sequence). This CDR3 has 16 amino acids. The DNA for the CDR3 is TGTGCCAGCAGCTCTTTAGCGGGAGGGCCCACCGGGGAGCTGTTTTTT. Translation gives CASSSLAGGPTGELFF.

A single count supports this clone. The chain uses TRBV28 and TRBJ2-7, with D unclear. This CDR3 region has 13 residues. The V gene's germline CDR1 is MDHEN and CDR2 SYDVKM. Trimming stripped 8 bases from V and 6 bases from J, with 17 bases between. Here the CDR3 reads CASLFMGSGEQYF. The DNA of the CDR3 is TGTGCCAGCCTCTTTATGGGGTCGGGCGAGCAGTACTTC.

This chain uses TRBV4-1 with TRBJ2-7; D perhaps matches TRBD2 (5 bases). V lost 0 bases to trimming and J lost 3 bases, with 6 bases between them. CDR1 MGHRA and CDR2 YSYEKL come from the germline V gene. CDR3 length: 13 residues. The CDR3 region is CASSQEGGYEQYF. The CDR3 DNA follows: TGCGCCAGCAGCCAAGAAGGAGGCTACGAGCAGTACTTC.

The V and J genes are TRBV19 and TRBJ1-2; no firm D call. Germline V CDR1 and CDR2: LNHDA, SQIVND (reference sequence). The V gene lost 3 bases and the J gene lost 6 bases, with 20 bases spanning the gap. There are 16 residues in the CDR3. The CDR3 spells CASSMKESGAWDGYTF. Here the CDR3 DNA reads TGTGCCAGTAGTATGAAAGAATCTGGAGCATGGGATGGCTACACCTTC.

The chain has TRBV21-1 and TRBJ2-1; the table's D call TRBD1 went unverified against the DNA. TRBV21-1 is a pseudogene. The CDR3 covers 15 residues. The CDR3 protein is CASSKVGTDYNEQFF. For the CDR3, the DNA is TGTGCCAGCAGCAAAGTTGGGACAGACTACAATGAGCAGTTCTTC.

The chain recombines TRBV27 with TRBJ1-5, with 10 bases identical to TRBD1. J gave up 7 bases and V 0 bases, and 15 bases lay outside the gene matches. Germline assignment: CDR1 MNHEY and CDR2 SMNVEV (reference sequence). The CDR3 has 19 residues. The CDR3 here is CASSLSRGVTGGLGQPQHF. As DNA, the CDR3 is TGTGCCAGCAGTTTATCAAGGGGTGTGACAGGGGGCCTAGGACAGCCCCAGCATTTT.

This clone was detected only once. V and J are TRBV4-3 and TRBJ1-3; D is unclear. The CDR3 is 14 residues long. V was pared by 0 bases and J by 4 bases, with 7 bases between. CDR1 and CDR2 from the germline V gene are LGHNA and YSLEER. CDR3 in amino acids: CASSQERQGNTIYF. The CDR3 DNA follows: TGCGCCAGCAGCCAAGAACGGCAGGGAAACACCATATATTTT.

J is TRBJ2-3 and V is TRBV6-5, with 7 bases aligning to TRBD2. The CDR3 covers 13 residues. Germline CDR1 is MNHEY and CDR2 is SVGAGI. V was clipped by 7 bases and J by 3 bases; unmatched bases: 4. The CDR3 DNA reads as TGTGCCAGCACCCTTAGCGGGACAGATACGCAGTATTTT. It yields the protein CASTLSGTDTQYF.

V is TRBV5-6 and J is TRBJ2-5, with D possibly matching TRBD1 (5 bases). There are 16 residues in the CDR3. Germline V gene sequence: CDR1 SGHDT, CDR2 YYEEEE. V was shortened by 1 base and J by 4 bases, with 17 bases between the two germline ends. CDR3 sequence: CASSLREAGFRETQYF. Written as DNA, the CDR3 is TGTGCCAGCAGCTTGAGAGAGGCAGGGTTTAGAGAGACCCAGTACTTC.

The rearrangement links TRBV28 to TRBJ1-1, with 8 bases aligning to TRBD1. Germline loops: CDR1 MDHEN, CDR2 SYDVKM. This CDR3 spans 13 amino acids. After removal of 5 bases from V and 5 bases from J, the junction contained 4 bases not matched to a gene. The CDR3 reads CASSLQGGTEAFF. CDR3 bases: TGTGCCAGCAGTCTACAGGGGGGGACTGAAGCTTTCTTT.

The chain couples TRBV27 to TRBJ2-6; D uncertain. The CDR3 runs 17 residues. The germline V and J ends were trimmed by 3 bases and 0 bases, with 12 bases remaining between them. Germline V gene data show CDR1 as MNHEY and CDR2 as SMNVEV (reference sequence). The CDR3 region has the DNA TGTGCCAGCAGTTTGAGTAGAACGGTCTCTGGGGCCAACGTCCTGACTTTC. This translates into CASSLSRTVSGANVLTF.

The CDR3 sequence: CASSSPTGEEDNYGYTF. CDR3 sequence (DNA): TGCGCCAGCAGCTCACCGACGGGGGAAGAAGACAACTATGGCTACACCTTC. This sequence joins TRBV4-1 and TRBJ1-2; perhaps TRBD1 as D (5 bases). This CDR3 has 17 amino acids. Trimming took off 5 bases at V and 2 bases at J, with 21 bases between the two ends. In germline, CDR1 is MGHRA, CDR2 YSYEKL.

The table lists this clone with a few counts. The rearrangement joins TRBV6-4 to TRBJ2-5; TRBD1 matches at 8 bases. Per the germline V gene, CDR1 is MRHNA and CDR2 is SNTAGT. This CDR3 has 13 amino acids. J lost 3 bases, V lost 8 bases, and 5 bases had no gene match. For the CDR3, the DNA is TGTGCCAGCCAGGGGGCAAGTAAAGAGACCCAGTACTTC. The encoded protein is CASQGASKETQYF.

This chain connects TRBV14 to TRBJ1-2; 8 nucleotides align to TRBD1. The CDR3 runs 16 residues. The ends lost 2 bases at V and 0 bases at J; junction bases unmatched: 5. Germline loops: CDR1 SGHDN, CDR2 FVKESK. CDR3 sequence reads: CASSQQYRGANYGYTF. As DNA, the CDR3 is TGTGCCAGCAGCCAACAATACAGGGGGGCTAACTATGGCTACACCTTC. The full variable domain, rest sourced from reference TRBV14 and TRBJ1-2, is EAGVTQFPSHSVIEKGQTVTLRCDPISGHDNLYWYRRVMGKEIKFLLHFVKESKQDESGMPNNRFLAERTGGTYSTLKVQPAELEDSGVYFCASSQQYRGANYGYTFGSGTRLTVV.

The chain links TRBV27 to TRBJ1-6; D may be TRBD1 (5 bases). This CDR3 is built from 15 residues. From germline, CDR1 is MNHEY and CDR2 SMNVEV (reference sequence). V shed 8 bases and J shed 8 bases, with 19 bases lying between them. CDR3 sequence reads: CASRSPGRMDSPLHF. The CDR3 nucleotides are TGTGCCAGCCGGAGTCCGGGGCGAATGGATTCACCCCTCCACTTT.

This chain joins TRBV29-1 and TRBJ1-2; no clear D. The CDR3 is 11 residues long. Germline loops: CDR1 SQVTM, CDR2 ANQGSEA. CDR3 nucleotide sequence: TGCTCCCCGGGCGAAGCCTATGGCTACACCTTC. Translation: CSPGEAYGYTF.